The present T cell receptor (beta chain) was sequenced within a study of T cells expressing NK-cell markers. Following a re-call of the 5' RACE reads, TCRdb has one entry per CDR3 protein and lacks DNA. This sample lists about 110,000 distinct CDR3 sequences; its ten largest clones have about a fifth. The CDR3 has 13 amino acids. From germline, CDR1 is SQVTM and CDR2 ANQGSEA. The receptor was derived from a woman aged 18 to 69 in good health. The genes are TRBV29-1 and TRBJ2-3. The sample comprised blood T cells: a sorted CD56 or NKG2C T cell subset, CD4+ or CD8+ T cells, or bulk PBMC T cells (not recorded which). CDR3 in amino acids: CSVGADNTDTQYF.